This T cell receptor (beta chain) was found in a study of early T cells in non-severe SARS-CoV-2 infection (dated by TCRdb to the early 2020s). Concerning the study at large: TCR sequencing used bulk RNA from unsorted whole blood, so alpha and beta chains could not be paired. Broader findings and caveats from the paper: Matching against VDJdb was skewed toward anti-spike CD8 responses, likely underestimated virus-specific expansions, and missed private and CD4 specificities.

About this clonotype itself: The antigen it binds to is not known. There are no base qualities to consult, and no much larger clone falls within one base.

Based on the germline V gene (reference sequence), the CDR1 and CDR2 sequences are MNHEY and SMNVEV. The CDR3 starts with the cysteine, ends with the phenylalanine, and has 13 residues. The kept DNA is CDR3 alone, 39 bases in frame from the first base. The V end loses 5 bases and the J end loses 8 bases, and a stretch of 10 bases separates them. This was a case-control study nested in a cohort of healthcare workers in London, UK, who had nasopharyngeal swab PCR tests and blood samples taken every week. Between 23 and 31 March 2020, the week of the UK lockdown, healthcare workers were enrolled and then followed up weekly for as long as 16 weeks. Libraries were prepared through 5' RACE. Sequenced on a NextSeq 500. To correct for sequencing error and PCR bias, the TCR library protocol tagged individual cDNA molecules with unique molecular identifiers. Sequencing covered both TCR alpha and beta chains, and within each sample the abundances of alpha and beta sequences were tightly co-correlated. Per the authors' processing: Decombinator V4 was used to annotate TCR sequences for V gene, J gene and CDR3. TCRs were defined as expanded if a significant change between any two time points was detected under a Poisson model with p below 0.0001. TCR abundances were normalised to the total number of TCRs sequenced per sample and were expressed as counts per million. MAIT TCRs were defined by TRAV1-2 paired with TRAJ12, TRAJ20 or TRAJ33, and iNKT TCRs by TRAV10 paired with TRAJ18. VDJdb, accessed on 1 November 2021, was searched for TCRs annotated for CMV, EBV and SARS-CoV-2, and TCRs annotated for more than one antigen were excluded. TCRdb reprocessed the public reads (quality trimming at Q25 with fastp, clone calling with MiXCR) and kept in-frame beta chains. Each entry is one CDR3 protein sequence, shown with its most common DNA and genes. The authors' filters were not applied to this entry. The sample records 75,000 to 95,000 distinct CDR3 sequences, approximately 15% of which are singletons. The biggest ten clones account for just over 5% of the sample.

Sequences were derived from whole blood, sampled at baseline. This TCR was sampled from an adult who was a healthcare worker with PCR-confirmed SARS-CoV-2 infection or an uninfected control (not recorded which). The chain links TRBV27 with TRBJ1-6, with no reliable assignment of the D segment. DNA sequence: TGTGCCAGCAGTCCCTGGTCGGATTCACCCCTCCACTTT. It translates as CASSPWSDSPLHF.